Each of the 2 T cell receptor beta chains below was sequenced from the same sample in a study of T-cell reconstitution after alpha-beta-depleted transplantation in children. Preparation of the TCRbeta library involved a method that used unique molecular identifiers. TCRdb itself ran the PCR reads through MiXCR, one entry per CDR3 protein. The sample has around 600,000 distinct CDR3 sequences, about 11% seen once. The sequencing here drew on PBMCs from the stem cell graft donor, taken from the stem cell graft. Receptors originate from a human donor who donated a stem cell graft to a child with acute myeloid leukemia.

Ten or more counts support this clonotype. The chain couples TRBV20-1 to TRBJ1-3, with D hard to call. The V gene's germline CDR1 is DFQATT and CDR2 SNEGSKA (reference sequence). The ends were cut back, 3 bases at V and 4 bases at J, with 7 bases in the middle. The CDR3 extends over 12 amino acids. CDR3 bases: TGCAGTGCTAGGGGATACGGAAACACCATATATTTT. The encoded protein is CSARGYGNTIYF.

The V and J genes are TRBV5-1 and TRBJ2-7, with D tentatively TRBD2 (7 bases). Per the germline V gene, CDR1 is SGHRS and CDR2 is YFSETQ. CDR3 length: 15 residues. Between the trimmed V and J ends, which lost 0 bases and 0 bases, there was a span of 10 bases. CDR3 DNA sequence: TGCGCCAGCAGCTTGGATGGGGGGGCCTCCTACGAGCAGTACTTC. The encoded protein is CASSLDGGASYEQYF.